The 8 T cell receptor beta chains listed next were all sequenced from one sample in a study of beta chain bispecific antibodies for T cell cancers. Study conclusions and caveats: In these mixed samples, most targeted TRBV reads derived from the leukemia cell line.

For these TCRs, the target antigens are not known. T cells were expanded from blood mononuclear cells for 3 to 4 days with anti-CD3 OKT3 or CD3/CD28 beads. TCRdb reanalysed the 5' RACE reads using MiXCR and keeps one entry per CDR3 protein. The table lists 20,000 to 25,000 distinct CDR3 sequences, 2.6% of them singletons. Sequencing was performed on healthy donor T cells cultured with leukemia cells. All receptors derive from a human donor in good health. Some clones in this sample may be carry-over from other donors' samples.

V is TRBV2 and J is TRBJ1-5; possibly TRBD1 for D (5 bases). The ends were cut back, 6 bases at V and 6 bases at J, with 18 bases in the middle. The CDR3 is made up of 15 amino acids. The germline V gene has CDR1 SNHLY and CDR2 FYNNEI. The CDR3 loop reads CASRRGVETSQPQHF. CDR3 DNA sequence: TGTGCCAGCAGGAGGGGAGTGGAAACAAGTCAGCCCCAGCATTTT.

The table lists this clonotype with many counts. V and J are TRBV5-1 and TRBJ1-4; a weak D match, TRBD1 (5 bases). V was shortened by 5 bases and J by 4 bases, with 9 bases between the two germline ends. Per germline, CDR1 SGHRS and CDR2 YFSETQ. The CDR3 runs to 13 residues. CDR3 sequence: CASSPGSNEKLFF. For the CDR3, the DNA is TGCGCCAGCAGTCCAGGGAGTAATGAAAAACTGTTTTTT.

This clonotype was found many times. The rearrangement links TRBV20-1 to TRBJ2-7; no clear D. Trimming removed 5 bases at V and 1 base at J, with 21 bases between. The germline V gene has CDR1 DFQATT and CDR2 SNEGSKA (reference sequence). The CDR3 has 16 amino acids. The CDR3 DNA follows: TGCAGTGCTCCCCACGAGTTGAGAGCCCAATCCTACGAGCAGTACTTC. Translating gives CSAPHELRAQSYEQYF.

Ten or more counts support this clonotype. The chain joins TRBV7-9 to TRBJ1-2; D is unclear. This CDR3 spans 14 amino acids. V lost 5 bases, J lost 4 bases, and 14 bases lay in between. The V gene's germline CDR1 is SEHNR and CDR2 FQNEAQ (reference sequence). As DNA, the CDR3 is TGTGCCAGCAGCCCCTCAGAGCTTGCCTATGGCTACACCTTC. This sequence encodes CASSPSELAYGYTF.

This clonotype was seen at least ten times. This chain uses TRBV23-1 with TRBJ1-5; TRBD1 is a possible D gene (6 bases). TRBV23-1 qualifies as an ORF whose function is uncertain. This CDR3 contains 14 residues. The ends were cut back, 10 bases at V and 9 bases at J, with 22 bases in the middle. Here the CDR3 reads CATSLHRAPGPQHF. As DNA, the CDR3 is TGCGCCACCAGCCTTCACAGGGCCCCGGGGCCCCAGCATTTT.

The sample holds a few counts of this clonotype. V usage is TRBV5-1 and J usage is TRBJ2-3; 8 nucleotides align to TRBD2. CDR3 length equals 17 residues. Germline trimming cut 0 bases from V and 2 bases from J; bases unmatched to any gene: 8. CDR1 is SGHRS and CDR2 is YFSETQ in the germline V gene. The CDR3 DNA sequence: TGCGCCAGCAGCTTGGCCGGGCGGGGGGCGTTCACAGATACGCAGTATTTT. It specifies CASSLAGRGAFTDTQYF.

The table lists this clonotype with many counts. V gene TRBV10-1 combines with J gene TRBJ1-1; D is ambiguous. This CDR3 has 11 amino acids. Germline lookup yields CDR1 WNHNN and CDR2 SYGVQD (reference sequence). The ends were cut back, 3 bases at V and 11 bases at J, with 10 bases in the middle. The CDR3 DNA reads as TGCGCCAGCAGTGATGGTAATGAGGCTTTCTTT. Its translation: CASSDGNEAFF.

The V and J genes are TRBV19 and TRBJ2-7, with TRBD2 as a possible D gene (5 bases). CDR3 size: 14 residues. Germline V CDR1 and CDR2: LNHDA, SQIVND (reference sequence). The V gene lost 3 bases and the J gene lost 0 bases, with 9 bases spanning the gap. The CDR3 protein is CASSMREPSYEQYF. In nucleotides, the CDR3 is TGTGCCAGTAGTATGAGGGAACCCTCCTACGAGCAGTACTTC.